This TCR beta chain was captured in a study of human T cells and chemical hapten exposure. Whole-study context: Diphenylcyclopropenone was applied weekly to patients' scalps across the roughly 23-week study.

The CDR3 consists of 14 residues. CDR1 and CDR2 from the germline V gene are MDHEN and SYDVKM. With 6 bases removed from V and 3 bases from J, the gap between germline ends came to 13 bases. Individual cDNA molecules received unique molecular identifiers in the library. TCRdb used MiXCR to reprocess the RACE reads, holding one entry per CDR3 protein. This table holds under 200,000 distinct CDR3 sequences, 13% to 15% found once. Time point described: patch test 1, 2 weeks after DPC sensitization. The treatment is: therapeutic diphenylcyclopropenone sensitization with weekly scalp DPC. In every case, blood was obtained before the patch test was applied.

Sequenced material: whole blood, taken in connection with sensitization to the hapten diphenylcyclopropenone (DPC). The sequence derives from a woman in her 30s with alopecia areata. Some clones in this sample may be carry-over from other donors' samples. The V call is TRBV28, the J call TRBJ2-3, with TRBD1 as a possible D gene (6 bases). The CDR3 region has the DNA TGTGCCAGCAGCCCACAGGGTTTTACAGATACGCAGTATTTT. Protein product: CASSPQGFTDTQYF.